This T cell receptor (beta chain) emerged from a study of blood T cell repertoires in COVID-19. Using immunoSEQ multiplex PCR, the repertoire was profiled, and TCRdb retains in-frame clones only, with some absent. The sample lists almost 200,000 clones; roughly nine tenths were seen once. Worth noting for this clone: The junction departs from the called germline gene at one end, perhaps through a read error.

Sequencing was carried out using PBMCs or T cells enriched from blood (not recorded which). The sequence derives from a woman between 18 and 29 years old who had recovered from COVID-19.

CDR3 DNA sequence: TGTGCCAGCACCTTGGGGGGGCTGGGCACTGAAGCTTTCTTT. Amino acid sequence: CASTLGGLGTEAFF. V is TRBV5-6 and J is TRBJ1-1, with a weak D call TRBD1 (6 bases). The length of the CDR3 is 14 residues. Germline CDR1 and CDR2: SGHDT and YYEEEE. Looking up the rest from reference TRBV5-6 and TRBJ1-1 gives the full variable domain: DAGVTQSPTHLIKTRGQQVTLRCSPKSGHDTVSWYQQALGQGPQFIFQYYEEEERQRGNFPDRFSGHQFPNYSSELNVNALLLGDSALYLCASTLGGLGTEAFFGQGTRLTVV.